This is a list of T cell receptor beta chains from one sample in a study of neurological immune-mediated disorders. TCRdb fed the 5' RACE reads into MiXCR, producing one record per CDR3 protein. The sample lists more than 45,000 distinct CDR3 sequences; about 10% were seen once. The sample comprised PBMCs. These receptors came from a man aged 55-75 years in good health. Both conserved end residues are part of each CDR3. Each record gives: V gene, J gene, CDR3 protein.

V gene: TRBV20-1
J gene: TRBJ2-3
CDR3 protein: CSAPSALTRTDTQYF

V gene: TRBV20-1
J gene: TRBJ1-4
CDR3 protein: CSARLSTGVKVEKLFF

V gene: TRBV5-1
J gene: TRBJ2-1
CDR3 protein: CTSSPGQGSYNDQFF

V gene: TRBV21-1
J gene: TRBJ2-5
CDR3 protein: CASSPRARGPGLAAAETQYF

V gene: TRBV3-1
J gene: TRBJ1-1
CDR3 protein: CASSSWDKGNTEAFF

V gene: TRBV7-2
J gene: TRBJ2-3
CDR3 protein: CASSLFQSSGGITDTQYF

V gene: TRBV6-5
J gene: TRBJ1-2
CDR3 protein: CASSRGPSLYGYTF

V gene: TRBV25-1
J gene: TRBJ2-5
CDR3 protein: CASCEGQVAQETQYF

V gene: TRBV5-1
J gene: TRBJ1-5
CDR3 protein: CASSSGSGNQPQHF

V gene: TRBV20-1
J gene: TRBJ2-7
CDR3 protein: CSANGGSGYEQYF

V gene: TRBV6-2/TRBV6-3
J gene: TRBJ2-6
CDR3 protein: CASSSVSGANVLTF

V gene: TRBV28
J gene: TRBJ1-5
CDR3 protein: CASRESGGGQPQHF

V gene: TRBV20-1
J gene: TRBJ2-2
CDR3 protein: CSARSHGGNVGELFF

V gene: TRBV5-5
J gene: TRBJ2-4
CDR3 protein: CASSLAYGGGQNIQYF

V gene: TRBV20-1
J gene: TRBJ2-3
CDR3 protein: CSAKGLPVPDTQYF

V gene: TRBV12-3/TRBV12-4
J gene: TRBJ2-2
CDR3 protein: CASSFGPGELFF

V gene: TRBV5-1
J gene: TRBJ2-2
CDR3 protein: CASSLAGNTGELFF

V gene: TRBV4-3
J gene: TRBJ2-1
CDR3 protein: CASSQGGGPYNEQFF

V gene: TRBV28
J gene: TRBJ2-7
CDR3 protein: CASTSWTPYEQYF

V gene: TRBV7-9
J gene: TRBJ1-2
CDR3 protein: CASSSSGGADGYTF

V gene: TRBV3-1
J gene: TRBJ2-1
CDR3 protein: CTSSQESSSVVHEQFF

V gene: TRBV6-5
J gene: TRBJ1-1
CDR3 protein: CASSYSGFGTGTTMNTEAFF

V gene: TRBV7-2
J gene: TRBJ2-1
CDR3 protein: CASSLGETGSKHQFF

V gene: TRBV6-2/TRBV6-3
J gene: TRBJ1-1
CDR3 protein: CATDQGQLNTEAFF

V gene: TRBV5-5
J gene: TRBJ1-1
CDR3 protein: CASSDGGLTEAFF

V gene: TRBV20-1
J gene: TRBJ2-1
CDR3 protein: CSAPGGRLFSSSYNEQFF

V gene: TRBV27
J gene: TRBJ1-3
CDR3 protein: CASSFAVSGNTIYF

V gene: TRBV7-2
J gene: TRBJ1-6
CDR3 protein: CASSLGGGSSPLHF

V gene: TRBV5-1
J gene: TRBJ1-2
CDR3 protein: CASSLAGVEHGYTF

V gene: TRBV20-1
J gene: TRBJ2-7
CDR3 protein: CSAPRHASYEQYF

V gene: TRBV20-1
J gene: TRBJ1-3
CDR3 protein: CSALQGNTIYF

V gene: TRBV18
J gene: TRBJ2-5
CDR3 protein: CASSPSRGQETQYF

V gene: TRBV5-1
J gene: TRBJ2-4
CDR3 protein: CASSLGRENIQYF

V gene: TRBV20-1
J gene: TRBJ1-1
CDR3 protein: CSARDMGPTAGGGEAFF

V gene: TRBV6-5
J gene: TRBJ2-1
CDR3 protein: CASRILSAANYNEQFF

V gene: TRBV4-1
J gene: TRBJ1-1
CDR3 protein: CASSLAGFEAFF

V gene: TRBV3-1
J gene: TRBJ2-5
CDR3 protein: CASSPSSTTEAFFGLATQYF

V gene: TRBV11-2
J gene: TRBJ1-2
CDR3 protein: CASNPGTFNYGYTF

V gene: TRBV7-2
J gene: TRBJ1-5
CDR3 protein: CASSLGRYSNQPQHF

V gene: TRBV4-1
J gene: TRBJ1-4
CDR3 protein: CASSPSLDEKLFF

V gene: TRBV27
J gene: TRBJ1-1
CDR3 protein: CASSMGGGARRMNTEAFF

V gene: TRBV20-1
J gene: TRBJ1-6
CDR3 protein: CSAYQRQGNNSPLHF

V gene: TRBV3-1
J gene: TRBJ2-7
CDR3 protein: CASSRISYEQYF

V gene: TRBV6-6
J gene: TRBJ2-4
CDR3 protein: CASSQPGSGGKNIQYF

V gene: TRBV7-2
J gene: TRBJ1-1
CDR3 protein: CASRVVLDTEAFF

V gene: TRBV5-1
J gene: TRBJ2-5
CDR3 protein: CASSLGMETQYF

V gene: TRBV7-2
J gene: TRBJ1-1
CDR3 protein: CASSLWRAEAFF

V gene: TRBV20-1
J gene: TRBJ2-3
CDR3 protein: CSARGGQEWTDTQYF

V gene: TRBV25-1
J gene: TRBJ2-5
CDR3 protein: CASSGDRDGETQYF

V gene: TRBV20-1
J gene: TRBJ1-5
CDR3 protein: CSASRPTGAPDQPQHF